These 19 T cell receptor beta chains came from one sample sequenced in a study of blood T cell repertoires in COVID-19. The repertoire was sequenced with immunoSEQ multiplex PCR; TCRdb's copy has only in-frame clones and lacks some. The sample lists under 300,000 clones; 87% were seen once. The specimen was PBMCs or T cells enriched from blood (not recorded which). The receptors were sampled from a woman aged 25 to 45 with acute COVID-19.

The J gene is TRBJ1-6, the V gene TRBV7-3; 8 bases align to TRBD1. This CDR3 comprises 15 residues. Germline V lookup: CDR1 SGHTA, CDR2 FQGTGA. The J segment lost 6 bases and the V segment lost 6 bases, leaving 7 bases of the junction unmatched. The CDR3 DNA reads as TGTGCCAGCAGTCCAGGGGGCCGTTTTAATTCACCCCTCCACTTT. Translation gives CASSPGGRFNSPLHF.

The V and J genes are TRBV5-1 and TRBJ2-7; 12 bases are a match to TRBD2. Germline assignment: CDR1 SGHRS and CDR2 YFSETQ. J gave up 0 bases and V 3 bases, and 10 bases lay outside the gene matches. The CDR3 loop spans 18 amino acids. The CDR3 nucleotides read TGCGCCAGCAGCTCCGGCCTAGCGGGGGGGATATCCTCCTACGAGCAGTACTTC. This translates into CASSSGLAGGISSYEQYF.

J is TRBJ2-5 and V is TRBV5-4; 10 nucleotides agree with TRBD1. This CDR3 region has 15 residues. The germline gives CDR1 SGHNT, CDR2 YYREEE (reference sequence). V gave up 5 bases and J gave up 5 bases; unmatched junction bases: 9. CDR3 sequence reads: CASSTRRQGAETQYF. The CDR3 coding sequence is TGTGCCAGCAGTACTAGACGACAGGGGGCTGAGACCCAGTACTTC.

The chain has TRBV2 and TRBJ2-7; tentatively, D is TRBD1 (5 bases). The CDR3 is 13 amino acids. V was clipped by 8 bases and J by 7 bases, with 18 bases between them. Germline V gene sequence: CDR1 SNHLY, CDR2 FYNNEI. DNA for the CDR3: TGTGCCAGCCGGCGATTGACGAAGGGGGAGCAGTACTTC. Its translation: CASRRLTKGEQYF.

V and J are TRBV14 and TRBJ1-2; D perhaps matches TRBD1 (6 bases). Germline lookup yields CDR1 SGHDN and CDR2 FVKESK. V was pared by 3 bases and J by 1 base, with 18 bases between. The CDR3 runs 17 residues. The CDR3 is CASSHTWDTEFNYGYTF. The DNA for the CDR3 is TGTGCCAGCAGCCACACTTGGGACACTGAATTTAACTATGGCTACACCTTC.

The V gene is TRBV29-1, the J gene TRBJ2-1, with D possibly matching TRBD1 (5 bases). Per the germline V gene, CDR1 is SQVTM and CDR2 is ANQGSEA. Trimming took off 2 bases at V and 9 bases at J, with 8 bases between the two ends. The CDR3 runs to 11 residues. The CDR3 nucleotides read TGCAGCGTTGAACGGACACGTGAGCAGTTCTTC. It yields the protein CSVERTREQFF.

The genes are TRBV19 and TRBJ2-3, with 10 bases fitting TRBD2. This CDR3 comprises 16 residues. In germline, CDR1 is LNHDA, CDR2 SQIVND (reference sequence). Trimming took 5 bases from V and 3 from J; bases not matched to a gene: 8. The CDR3 DNA reads TGTGCCAGTAGTCTTCTAGCGGGAGCGGTTACAGATACGCAGTATTTT. It encodes CASSLLAGAVTDTQYF.

The chain has TRBV5-5 and TRBJ1-1, with 10 bases aligning to TRBD1. Germline CDR1 SGHKS, CDR2 YYEKEE (reference sequence). V was pared by 6 bases and J by 4 bases, with 18 bases of the junction left unmatched. This CDR3 spans 18 amino acids. CDR3 in DNA: TGTGCCAGCATTATAACCCGGGACAGGGGCCCCCCGGGCACTGAAGCTTTCTTT. Translation gives CASIITRDRGPPGTEAFF.

In nucleotides, the CDR3 is TGTGCCAGCAGCTTGTCAGGGTTCGAGCAGTACTTC. Its protein product is CASSLSGFEQYF. V is TRBV5-5 and J is TRBJ2-7; TRBD1 is a possible D gene (5 bases). Germline CDR1 and CDR2: SGHKS and YYEKEE (reference sequence). V lost 1 base and J 6 bases, leaving 8 bases between the germline ends. This CDR3 is built from 12 residues.

The V call is TRBV18, the J call TRBJ1-1; D is uncertain. Trimming cost V 2 bases and J 3 bases, with 13 bases left between them. This CDR3 has 15 amino acids. Germline V gives CDR1 KGHSH, CDR2 LQKENI. Written as DNA, the CDR3 is TGTGCCAGCTCACCAGGGATTGGCGGGGACACTGAAGCTTTCTTT. The encoded protein is CASSPGIGGDTEAFF.

The chain links TRBV19 to TRBJ1-5; D not resolved. The germline gives CDR1 LNHDA, CDR2 SQIVND (reference sequence). V was clipped by 8 bases and J by 2 bases, with 19 bases between them. The CDR3 consists of 16 residues. This CDR3 reads CASSTYAGLGNQPQHF. CDR3 DNA sequence: TGTGCCAGTTCGACCTATGCGGGTCTCGGCAATCAGCCCCAGCATTTT.

J is TRBJ2-1 and V is TRBV5-6; D perhaps matches TRBD1 (6 bases). Trimming removed 7 bases at V and 3 bases at J, with 14 bases between. CDR1 is SGHDT and CDR2 is YYEEEE in the germline V gene. The CDR3 totals 14 residues. The CDR3 DNA reads as TGTGCCAGCCACAATGGGGGCGTCTACAATGAGCAGTTCTTC. It is translated as CASHNGGVYNEQFF.

The chain uses TRBV28 and TRBJ2-3; the D gene is possibly TRBD1 (6 bases). Trimming took off 5 bases at V and 2 bases at J, with 11 bases between the two ends. Germline assignment: CDR1 MDHEN and CDR2 SYDVKM. This CDR3 is 14 amino acids long. CDR3 loop: CASSLDRPTDTQYF. CDR3 nucleotides: TGTGCCAGCAGTCTGGACAGACCCACAGATACGCAGTATTTT.

The V and J genes are TRBV7-6 and TRBJ2-2; 11 nucleotides agree with TRBD2. The CDR3 sequence is 16 residues long. CDR1 is SGHVS and CDR2 is FNYEAQ in the germline V gene. J lost 4 bases, V lost 1 base, and 2 bases had no gene match. The DNA for the CDR3 is TGTGCCAGCAGCTTAGGGACTAGCGGGCTCACCGGGGAGCTGTTTTTT. Translated: CASSLGTSGLTGELFF.

The CDR3 spells CASSPTGSNEKLFF. In DNA, the CDR3 is TGTGCCAGCAGCCCAACAGGGTCTAATGAAAAACTGTTTTTT. The chain links TRBV4-2 to TRBJ1-4, with D perhaps matching TRBD1 (6 bases). The V gene lost 4 bases and the J gene lost 3 bases, with 9 bases spanning the gap. Germline V gene sequence: CDR1 LGHNA, CDR2 YNFKEQ. The CDR3 has 14 amino acids.

The chain joins TRBV25-1 to TRBJ1-5, with TRBD1 as a possible D gene (5 bases). The V gene's germline CDR1 is MGHDK and CDR2 SYGVNS. The V gene lost 8 bases and the J gene lost 6 bases, with 17 bases spanning the gap. The CDR3 spans 14 residues. CDR3 coding DNA: TGTGCCAGCGGCGGGACGGCCCATGGTCAGCCCCAGCATTTT. Translated, it gives CASGGTAHGQPQHF.

The gene calls are TRBV6-2 or TRBV6-3 and TRBJ1-5, with 9 bases fitting TRBD1. V dropped 6 bases and J dropped 6; count of bases not matched to a gene: 18. The CDR3 sequence is 18 residues long. Germline V gene sequence: CDR1 MNHEY, CDR2 SVGEGT. CDR3 region: CASSPLGTGSSVGQPQHF. CDR3 nucleotides: TGTGCCAGCAGCCCACTCGGGACAGGGTCTTCTGTAGGTCAGCCCCAGCATTTT.

This clone was observed a single time. The rearrangement joins TRBV5-1 to TRBJ1-4, with a possible D match to TRBD1 (5 bases). This CDR3 is built from 16 residues. Germline lookup yields CDR1 SGHRS and CDR2 YFSETQ. V was clipped by 0 bases and J by 4 bases, with 13 bases between them. The CDR3 here is CASSLGVPGGNEKLFF. The CDR3 nucleotides are TGCGCCAGCAGCTTGGGTGTTCCGGGGGGTAATGAAAAACTGTTTTTT.

The gene calls are TRBV27 and TRBJ1-3, with 7 bases lining up with TRBD1. The CDR3 has 14 residues. Germline-derived CDR1 and CDR2 are MNHEY and SMNVEV (reference sequence). The V gene end was trimmed by 5 bases and the J gene end by 4 bases; junction bases not matched to a gene: 5. The CDR3 DNA is TGTGCCAGCAGTCTTGACAGGGTAGGAAACACCATATATTTT. It translates to CASSLDRVGNTIYF.